This is a list of T cell receptor beta chains from one sample in a study of T cells in Graves' hyperthyroidism and ophthalmopathy. TCRdb fed the multiplex PCR reads into MiXCR, producing one record per CDR3 protein. The top ten clones hold less than 20% of a sample with a few hundred thousand distinct CDR3 sequences, about 14% of them seen once. Sequencing input: blood. All receptors derive from a woman between 25 and 40 years old with Graves' ophthalmopathy. The conserved cysteine and the conserved F or W are not part of the CDR3 here.

v_call,cdr3_aa
TRBV24-1,ATSETITNTGELF
TRBV2,ASSGVGAGQPQH
TRBV5-1,ASSFEAGPYEQY
TRBV25-1,ASKGTGPGEQY
TRBV19,ASTSPRSYNEQF
TRBV11-2,ASSGTAWAGGDGELF
TRBV5-1,ASSLGQGLDEKLF
TRBV20-1,SVLPTSGSKFTDTQY
TRBV3-1,ASSHSRTAYNSPLH
TRBV27,ASSLSPGPNRPQH
TRBV14,ASSQLGHRANTGELF
TRBV7-2,ASKRDVGSYEQY
TRBV6-2/TRBV6-3,ASVRDRGFNEQF
TRBV20-1,SATGGTGGYEQY
TRBV2,ASMTVAWGSYNDPF
TRBV24-1,ATSGRQTRYGYT
TRBV20-1,SARDPGRSIYEQY
TRBV27,ASSLGTGGFADTQY
TRBV19,ASSTTKGLAGGRSYNEQF
TRBV2,ASSLTQTTATYEQY
TRBV20-1,SATLQEASGGRESYEQY
TRBV5-6,ASSLGQTFSGNTIY
TRBV4-1,ASSPEGATNYGYT
TRBV2,ASRRATGQWSTDTQY
TRBV20-1,SASALLKSQLDTGELF
TRBV12-3/TRBV12-4,ASSWTAAEQY
TRBV11-2,ASSLEVPDTQY
TRBV10-3,AIRSAFQRYEQY
TRBV7-6,ASSLEAAGGSHEQF
TRBV5-4,ASSFEGAWDTGELF
TRBV7-3,ASSPSGTSGIKTQY
TRBV18,ASGQEVNTEAF
TRBV9,ASSPGGAEQY
TRBV2,ASRALGYEQY
TRBV9,ASSDGTLNTGELF
TRBV14,ASSQSGDRGLYEQY
TRBV3-1,ASSPRVSEQETQY
TRBV28,ASDPGGDYGYT
TRBV12-3/TRBV12-4,ASSWASGFQETQY
TRBV2,ASRPRTSGGTPQY
TRBV19,ASSQGVSAF
TRBV2,ASSEEGGHSSYNSPLH
TRBV5-1,ASRPGTGFMNTEAF
TRBV11-2,ASSLWAFGTVSSGANVLT
TRBV19,AKNTTGNTEAF
TRBV6-1,ASKNRGTEAF
TRBV27,ASSLYRPGTEAF
TRBV7-3,ASSPGGSGRTEAF
TRBV28,ASSKKAGGPGYKKNEQF
TRBV2,ASIPAGFHEQY
TRBV28,ATSEEGASYEQY
TRBV5-1,ASRQGNTEAF